Sequencing of this T cell receptor (beta chain) was carried out in a study of T cells in Graves' hyperthyroidism and ophthalmopathy. About the study: Prior to any treatment, at the point of initial diagnosis, peripheral blood was collected. Study conclusions and caveats: Blood also showed most of the thyroid clonotypes that were expanded above 0.001.

The study left out patients who had uncontrolled infection, other autoimmune disease, pregnancy or lactation. The diagnostic basis comprised clinical symptoms, serum thyroxine and TRAb, thyroid ultrasound and orbital computed tomography. V lost 9 bases and J lost 1; bases outside the gene matches: 6. Looked up from germline, CDR1 is LNHDA and CDR2 is SQIVND (reference sequence). The CDR3 has 15 amino acids. This clonotype has a handful of counts. Its antigen remains unknown. What was amplified from RNA transcripts were TCR beta CDR3 regions. TCR CDR3 regions were first amplified by RT-PCR with HTBI primers. MiXCR, applied by TCRdb to the multiplex PCR reads, yields one record per CDR3 protein. Of about 360,000 distinct CDR3 sequences in the sample, approximately 13% are singletons; the top ten hold 9% to 9.5%.

This chain joins TRBV19 and TRBJ2-1; TRBD2 matches at 10 bases. The TCR sequence derives from a woman aged 18 to 35 with Graves' hyperthyroidism. Sequencing was done on a sample of blood. This CDR3 reads CASQAGGPSYNEQFF. The CDR3 DNA is TGTGCCAGCCAAGCGGGAGGGCCTTCCTACAATGAGCAGTTCTTC.